The 14 T cell receptor beta chains below were found in one sample sequenced in a study of T cells in Graves' hyperthyroidism and ophthalmopathy. Amplification of TCR beta CDR3 regions used RNA as the template. HTBI primers drove first-round RT-PCR of the TCR CDR3. TCRdb itself ran the multiplex PCR reads through MiXCR, one entry per CDR3 protein. The sample has about 590,000 distinct CDR3 sequences, approximately 15% seen once. Sequencing input: blood. Every receptor here comes from a woman aged 25-40 years with Graves' hyperthyroidism.

On this clonotype itself: At one of its ends the junction is not consistent with the germline gene, which may arise from a read error. The V and J genes are TRBV6-1 and TRBJ2-5, with 10 positions matching TRBD1. Germline V gene lookup returns CDR1 MNHNS and CDR2 SASEGT. This CDR3 is built from 14 residues. CDR3 region: CASGQGGNQETQHF. CDR3 in DNA: TGTGCCAGCGGACAGGGGGGAAATCAAGAGACCCAGCACTTC.

There are many counts of this clonotype. J is TRBJ2-7 and V is TRBV7-8, with D hard to call. In germline, CDR1 is SGHVS, CDR2 FQNEAQ. The CDR3 runs to 15 residues. V lost 3 bases and J 3 bases, leaving 15 bases between the germline ends. In nucleotides, the CDR3 is TGTGCCAGCAGCTTCAACCACAAGTCCGGCTACGAGCAGTACTTC. The encoded protein is CASSFNHKSGYEQYF. The variable domain in full, with the rest retrieved from reference TRBV7-8 and TRBJ2-7, is GAGVSQSPRYKVAKRGQDVALRCDPISGHVSLFWYQQALGQGPEFLTYFQNEAQLDKSGLPSDRFFAERPEGSVSTLKIQRTQQEDSAVYLCASSFNHKSGYEQYFGPGTRLTVT.

Only a few counts were recorded for this clonotype. The chain recombines TRBV10-2 with TRBJ2-1, with TRBD2 matching over 8 bases. CDR1 and CDR2 (germline): WSHSY, SAAADI. The CDR3 runs 15 residues. V was clipped by 6 bases and J by 4 bases; unmatched bases: 8. The CDR3 sequence: CASRAPSGLYNEQFF. The CDR3 DNA is TGCGCCAGCAGGGCACCTAGCGGGTTGTACAATGAGCAGTTCTTC.

This clonotype occurred many times. The CDR3 DNA is TGTGCCAGCATCCTACAAGGATCCGCGAATCAGCCCCAGCATTTT. As protein: CASILQGSANQPQHF. The V and J genes are TRBV28 and TRBJ1-5; no definite D call. The CDR3 is 15 residues long. Germline CDR1 and CDR2: MDHEN and SYDVKM. V lost 7 bases and J lost 4, with 17 bases in between.

This rearrangement joins TRBV7-2 to TRBJ2-7; 14 bases fit TRBD2. Trimming at V came to 0 bases and at J to 3 bases, leaving 4 bases not matched to a gene. The CDR3 sequence is 17 residues long. The germline V gene encodes CDR1 SGHTA and CDR2 FQGNSA. Written as DNA, the CDR3 is TGTGCCAGCAGCTTAGCATACGGGACTAGCGGGAGCTACGAGCAGTACTTC. It specifies CASSLAYGTSGSYEQYF.

In this sample, this clonotype turned up many times. V gene TRBV2 combines with J gene TRBJ2-7; 9 bases align to TRBD1. Germline CDR1 is SNHLY and CDR2 is FYNNEI. CDR3 length: 14 amino acids. V shed 6 bases and J 0 bases; nucleotides not matched to a gene: 3. The CDR3 DNA follows: TGTGCCAGCAGGGGACAGGGCTTCTCCTACGAGCAGTACTTC. Translating it yields CASRGQGFSYEQYF.

Many counts were recorded for this clonotype. The rearrangement joins TRBV5-1 to TRBJ2-1, with D perhaps matching TRBD1 or TRBD2 (5 bases each). V shed 4 bases and J shed 0 bases, with 11 bases lying between them. Looked up from germline, CDR1 is SGHRS and CDR2 is YFSETQ. This CDR3 region has 15 residues. CDR3 DNA sequence: TGCGCCAGCAGCGTCCGGGACGGCTCCTACAATGAGCAGTTCTTC. Protein: CASSVRDGSYNEQFF.

This clonotype was observed many times. The chain combines TRBV7-3 with TRBJ2-3, with 9 bases identical to TRBD2. This CDR3 contains 14 residues. V was clipped by 4 bases and J by 2 bases; unmatched bases: 1. Germline-derived CDR1 and CDR2 are SGHTA and FQGTGA. CDR3 sequence reads: CASSSSGATDTQYF. For the CDR3, the DNA is TGTGCCAGCAGCTCTAGCGGGGCCACAGATACGCAGTATTTT.

To note about this clonotype: Its ends do not fully match the called genes, so a read error is possible. The J gene is TRBJ2-7, the V gene TRBV5-1; D possibly corresponds to TRBD2 (5 bases). This CDR3 has 16 residues. CDR1 is SGHRS, CDR2 YFSETQ, per germline. The CDR3 loop reads CASNPGLTPTCYEQYF. In DNA form, the CDR3 reads TGCGCTAGCAACCCCGGACTCACACCGACTTGCTACGAGCAGTACTTC.

In this sample, this clonotype turned up many times. This chain connects TRBV2 to TRBJ2-4; D remains ambiguous. With 0 bases removed from V and 0 bases from J, the gap between germline ends came to 12 bases. The germline gives CDR1 SNHLY, CDR2 FYNNEI. The CDR3 contains 17 residues. Here the CDR3 DNA reads TGTGCCAGCAGTGAAGCAGGACCTACCAGAGCCAAAAACATTCAGTACTTC. Protein sequence: CASSEAGPTRAKNIQYF. Complete variable domain (other parts from reference TRBV2 and TRBJ2-4): EPEVTQTPSHQVTQMGQEVILRCVPISNHLYFYWYRQILGQKVEFLVSFYNNEISEKSEIFDDQFSVERPDGSNFTLKIRSTKLEDSAMYFCASSEAGPTRAKNIQYFGAGTRLSVL.

The table lists this clonotype with a few counts. The rearrangement joins TRBV12-3 or TRBV12-4 to TRBJ2-3, with D unclear. The ends were cut back, 3 bases at V and 0 bases at J, with 7 bases in the middle. This CDR3 is built from 14 residues. The CDR3 region is CASSFAGSTDTQYF. In nucleotides, the CDR3 is TGTGCCAGCAGTTTCGCAGGTAGCACAGATACGCAGTATTTT.

This clonotype was picked up many times. The chain joins TRBV28 to TRBJ2-1; 9 bases fit TRBD1. The CDR3 is 15 residues long. With V trimmed by 0 bases and J by 7 bases, 4 bases remained unmatched. Germline V gives CDR1 MDHEN, CDR2 SYDVKM. The DNA of the CDR3 is TGTGCCAGCAGTTTATGGGGGACAGGGAAGAATGAGCAGTTCTTC. Amino acid sequence: CASSLWGTGKNEQFF.

This clonotype was counted at least ten times. This chain links TRBV2 with TRBJ2-1, with 7 nucleotides matching TRBD2. CDR3 size: 15 residues. Trimming took 7 bases from V and 9 from J; bases not matched to a gene: 15. The germline CDR1 and CDR2 sequences are SNHLY and FYNNEI. The CDR3 sequence: CASTPRGSGESEQFF. The DNA of the CDR3 is TGTGCCAGCACTCCCCGCGGGAGTGGGGAAAGTGAGCAGTTCTTC.

This clonotype was counted at least ten times. V is TRBV7-9 and J is TRBJ1-2, with a weak D call TRBD1 (5 bases). Germline V gene lookup returns CDR1 SEHNR and CDR2 FQNEAQ (reference sequence). This CDR3 spans 15 amino acids. Trimming removed 4 bases from V and 7 bases from J, with 19 bases in between. The chain's CDR3 is CASSSGTEEFSGYTF. The CDR3 bases are TGTGCCAGCAGCTCAGGGACCGAGGAATTCTCTGGCTACACCTTC.